This T cell receptor (beta chain) is from a study of blood T cell repertoires in COVID-19. Using immunoSEQ multiplex PCR, the repertoire was profiled, and TCRdb retains in-frame clones only, with some absent. The sample carries over 150,000 clones, approximately 80% recorded once. The CDR3 has 14 amino acids. In germline, CDR1 is SGHAT, CDR2 FQDESV (reference sequence). V lost 3 bases to trimming and J lost 8 bases, with 16 bases between them. The chain uses TRBV11-1 and TRBJ1-2; maybe TRBD1 (5 bases). Sequencing used peripheral blood. The clonotype originates from a woman of 80 years or more with acute or convalescent COVID-19. CDR3 in amino acids: CASSLEGRLEGYTF. Written as DNA, the CDR3 is TGTGCCAGCAGCTTGGAGGGACGATTGGAAGGCTACACCTTC.